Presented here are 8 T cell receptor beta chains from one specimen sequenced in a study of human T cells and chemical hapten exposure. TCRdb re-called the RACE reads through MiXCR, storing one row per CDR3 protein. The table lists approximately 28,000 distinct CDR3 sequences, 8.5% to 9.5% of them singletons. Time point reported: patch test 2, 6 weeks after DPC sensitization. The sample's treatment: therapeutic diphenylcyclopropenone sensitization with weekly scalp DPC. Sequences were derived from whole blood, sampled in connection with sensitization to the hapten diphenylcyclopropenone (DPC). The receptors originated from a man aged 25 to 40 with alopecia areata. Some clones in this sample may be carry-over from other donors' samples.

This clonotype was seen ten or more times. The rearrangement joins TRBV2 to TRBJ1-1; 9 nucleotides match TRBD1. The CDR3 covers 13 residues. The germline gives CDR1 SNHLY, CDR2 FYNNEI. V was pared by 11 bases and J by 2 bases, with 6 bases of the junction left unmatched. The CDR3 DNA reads TGTGCCTGTAAGGGACAGGGTAACACTGAAGCTTTCTTT. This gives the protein CACKGQGNTEAFF.

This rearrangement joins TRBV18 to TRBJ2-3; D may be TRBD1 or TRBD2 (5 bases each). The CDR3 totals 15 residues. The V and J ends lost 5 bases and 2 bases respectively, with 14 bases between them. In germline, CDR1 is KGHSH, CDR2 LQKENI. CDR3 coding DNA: TGTGCCAGCTCATCCAGGGCGGAGGTCACAGATACGCAGTATTTT. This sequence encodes CASSSRAEVTDTQYF.

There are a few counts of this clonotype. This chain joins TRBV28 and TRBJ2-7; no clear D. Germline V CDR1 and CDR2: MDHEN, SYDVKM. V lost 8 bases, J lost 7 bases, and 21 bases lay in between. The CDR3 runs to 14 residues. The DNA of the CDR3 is TGTGCCAGCCGCGTCCCTCTGAAGGGTGGGGAGCAGTACTTC. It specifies CASRVPLKGGEQYF.

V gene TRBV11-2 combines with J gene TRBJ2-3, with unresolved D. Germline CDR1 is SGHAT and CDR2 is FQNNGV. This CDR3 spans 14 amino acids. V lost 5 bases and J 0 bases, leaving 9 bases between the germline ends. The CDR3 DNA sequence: TGTGCCAGCAGCATCGGAGATAGCACAGATACGCAGTATTTT. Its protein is CASSIGDSTDTQYF.

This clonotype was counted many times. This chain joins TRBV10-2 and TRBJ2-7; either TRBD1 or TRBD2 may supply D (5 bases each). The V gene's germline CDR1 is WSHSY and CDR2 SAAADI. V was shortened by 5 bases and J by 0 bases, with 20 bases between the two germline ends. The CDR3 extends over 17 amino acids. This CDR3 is CASSRDRTGLSSYEQYF. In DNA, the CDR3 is TGCGCCAGCAGTAGGGACCGTACAGGATTAAGCTCCTACGAGCAGTACTTC.

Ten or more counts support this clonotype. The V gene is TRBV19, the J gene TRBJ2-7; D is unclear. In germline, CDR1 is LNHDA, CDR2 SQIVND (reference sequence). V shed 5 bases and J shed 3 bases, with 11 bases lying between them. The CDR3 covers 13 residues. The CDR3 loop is CASSGLAGYEQYF. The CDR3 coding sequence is TGTGCCAGTAGTGGTTTGGCCGGCTACGAGCAGTACTTC. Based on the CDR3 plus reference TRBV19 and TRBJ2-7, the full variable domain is DGGITQSPKYLFRKEGQNVTLSCEQNLNHDAMYWYRQDPGQGLRLIYYSQIVNDFQKGDIAEGYSVSREKKESFPLTVTSAQKNPTAFYLCASSGLAGYEQYFGPGTRLTVT.

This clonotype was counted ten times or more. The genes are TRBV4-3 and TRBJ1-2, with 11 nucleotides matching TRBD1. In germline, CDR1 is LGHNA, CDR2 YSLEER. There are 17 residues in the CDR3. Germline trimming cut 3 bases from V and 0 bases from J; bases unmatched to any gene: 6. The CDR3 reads CASSQGRTGGSNYGYTF. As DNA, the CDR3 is TGCGCCAGCAGCCAGGGCAGGACAGGGGGCTCTAACTATGGCTACACCTTC.

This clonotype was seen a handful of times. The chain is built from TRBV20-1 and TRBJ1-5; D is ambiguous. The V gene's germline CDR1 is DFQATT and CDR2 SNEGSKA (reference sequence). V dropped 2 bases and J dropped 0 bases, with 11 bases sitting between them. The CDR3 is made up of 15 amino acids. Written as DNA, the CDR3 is TGCAGTGCTAGATCCGGGCATAATAGCAATCAGCCCCAGCATTTT. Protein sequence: CSARSGHNSNQPQHF.